This TCR beta chain was sequenced for a study of OX40 agonist ivuxolimab in advanced cancers. Study-level background: The costimulatory receptor OX40 (CD134) was targeted by ivuxolimab, a fully human IgG2 agonistic monoclonal antibody. Intravenous ivuxolimab was administered to patients every 2 weeks at six dose levels: 0.01, 0.1, 0.3, 1.5, 3 and 10 mg/kg. Partial responses were achieved by three dose-escalation patients, of whom one had hepatocellular carcinoma and two had cutaneous melanoma. Peripheral TCRbeta sequencing aimed to test whether ivuxolimab altered TCR sequence diversity and caused clonal T-cell expansion. The paper describes the monotherapy dose-escalation part (N of about 47 patients) of the phase I trial of ivuxolimab. Patients were allowed to have had prior anti-PD-1, anti-PD-L1 or anti-CTLA-4 therapy, and approximately 37% of the dose-escalation patients had been treated with checkpoint inhibitors. A male proportion of around 83% and a mean age of 60 years, ranging from 23 to 79, were recorded for the dose-escalation cohort. Of the approximately 50 dose-escalation patients, hepatocellular carcinoma was present in around 20, melanoma in roughly 15, renal cell carcinoma in 9 and head and neck cancer in 9.

As concerns this clone: Its antigen target is currently unknown. No much larger clone exists at a distance of one base, and base qualities are not known.

The trial excluded patients who had a history of autoimmune disease or who were on systemic immunosuppression. Peripheral blood for TCR sequencing was collected from all dose cohorts at baseline, on cycle 4 day 1, and on cycle 7 day 1. The samples were drawn from a first-in-human, open-label, multicenter phase I dose-escalation trial of ivuxolimab. The trial enrolled adults with locally advanced or metastatic head and neck squamous cell, hepatocellular, melanoma or renal cell carcinoma. Before TCR sequencing, CD4+ T cells and CD8+ T cells were sorted from peripheral blood as separate populations. On the study overall, not on this receptor specifically: Low levels of normalized T-cell clonal expansion were also shown by some nonresponding patients. The antigen specificity of the clonally expanded peripheral T cells was not determined. After ivuxolimab, CD8+ T cells had more expanded clones than CD4+ T cells on average. Clonal expansion of both CD4+ and CD8+ blood T cells was observed from baseline to week 6 at doses 0.1 to 3.0 mg/kg. In the 0.1-3.0 mg/kg groups, partial responders were among the patients with the lowest normalized peripheral clonal expansion, particularly in CD8+ T cells.

Genomic DNA was isolated from the sorted cells so that the TCRbeta CDR3 region could be sequenced. TCRbeta CDR3 regions were sequenced using the immunoSEQ Assay. This is the immuneACCESS table as TCRdb keeps it, with only in-frame sequences that have V and J called. A part of the clones is gone; compared with another copy, unresolved V genes explain less than half, and the rest is unexplained. Within this sample are 20,000 to 25,000 clones, with 83% of them counted one time only. The ten most abundant clones make up 15% to 25% of the sample. This TCR came from an adult with an advanced solid tumor such as melanoma, head and neck, liver or kidney cancer. Sequences were derived from CD4+ or CD8+ T cells sorted from blood, sampled in a trial of the OX40 agonist ivuxolimab.

Here is the DNA: TGTGCCAGCAGATTTGGACACCGAGGTGCCCAGTACTTC. Its translation reads: CASRFGHRGAQYF. This chain joins TRBV7-8 to TRBJ2-5; tentative D gene TRBD1, with 5 bases matching. From the germline V gene, CDR1 is SGHVS and CDR2 is FQNEAQ. Measured from the cysteine to the phenylalanine, the CDR3 is 13 residues long. The kept DNA is CDR3 alone, 39 bases in frame from the first base. V is cut by 6 bases and J by 9 bases, and the space between the germline ends is 17 bases.